This TCR beta chain was recorded in a study of CD8+ T cells in alopecia areata. Extraction of RNA preceded its reverse transcription into cDNA, which served as the sequencing template. The table came from immunoSEQ multiplex PCR; TCRdb's copy has only in-frame clones and leaves some out. The profile shows about 150,000 clones, around 71% of them singletons. Germline assignment: CDR1 SGHKS and CDR2 YYEKEE (reference sequence). This CDR3 region has 15 residues. With V trimmed by 3 bases and J by 0 bases, 2 bases remained unmatched. Overall study findings and caveats: Lesional tissue from the scalp (especially in alopecia totalis/universalis) showed higher clonality than normal scalp.

As to treatment: oral pan-JAK inhibitor, 5-10 mg twice daily. This clone came up a few times. The antigen is unknown. This clonotype originated in a human donor with alopecia areata. This material consisted of CD4+ T cells sorted from blood, taken at week 4, from a patient treated with tofacitinib. This rearrangement joins TRBV5-5 to TRBJ1-4, with TRBD1 matching over 7 bases. The CDR3 sequence is CASSSQGTTNEKLFF. As DNA, the CDR3 is TGTGCCAGCAGCTCACAGGGGACAACTAATGAAAAACTGTTTTTT.